A single sample is the source of the 5 T cell receptor beta chains below, sequenced in a study of Tregs in tolerant kidney transplant recipients. Profiled with immunoSEQ multiplex PCR; TCRdb holds only in-frame clones, not every one. Here the sample table reports about 48,000 clones. The starting material was CD4+ T cells from blood, obtained before the transplant. All receptors come from a human donor who received a combined kidney and bone marrow transplant.

As to this clone: The read falls 3 residues short of the CDR3 end, and the missing part is taken from the germline J gene. The chain joins TRBV7-6 to TRBJ2-7, with D possibly TRBD1 on 8 matching bases. This CDR3 spans 12 amino acids. Trimming shortened V by 6 bases and J by 6 bases, and 12 bases separated the two germline ends. Germline V gene data show CDR1 as SGHVS and CDR2 as FNYEAQ. CDR3 amino acids: CASRTGEGEQYF. CDR3 DNA (partial): TGTGCCAGCAGGACAGGGGAGGGCGAG.

Details on this clone: The sequenced fragment ends 3 residues before the CDR3 boundary, so the rest is inferred from the germline J gene. The chain uses TRBV11-3 and TRBJ2-2; D is unclear. Germline V gives CDR1 SGHNT, CDR2 YENEEA. Between the trimmed V and J ends, which lost 1 base and 0 bases, there was a span of 3 bases. CDR3 size: 14 residues. The covered CDR3 bases are TGTGCCAGCAGCTTAGCGGCGAACACCGGGGAG. Translated, it gives CASSLAANTGE. The full CDR3 protein is CASSLAANTGELFF. The full variable domain, completed using reference TRBV11-3 and TRBJ2-2, is EAGVVQSPRYKIIEKKQPVAFWCNPISGHNTLYWYLQNLGQGPELLIRYENEEAVDDSQLPKDRFSAERLKGVDSTLKIQPAELGDSAVYLCASSLAANTGELFFGEGSRLTVL.

About this clone itself: The read gets to within 3 residues of the CDR3 end, and the germline J gene fills in the rest. The rearrangement uses TRBV2 and TRBJ2-3, with D perhaps matching TRBD2 (6 bases). Between the trimmed V and J ends, which lost 6 bases and 1 base, there was a span of 14 bases. The CDR3 covers 15 residues. Per the germline V gene, CDR1 is SNHLY and CDR2 is FYNNEI. Incomplete CDR3 DNA: TGTGCCAGCAGCGTAGAGGACTACGGCACAGATACG. This codes for CASSVEDYGTDT. From start to end, the CDR3 is CASSVEDYGTDTQYF.

As regards this clone: The CDR3 goes on 3 residues after the read ends, and that part is filled in from the germline J gene. Other DNA variants within this sample encode the same CDR3. The chain has TRBV18 and TRBJ1-1; the D is unclear. Trimming removed 1 base from V and 1 base from J, with 4 bases in between. The length of the CDR3 is 13 residues. Looked up from germline, CDR1 is KGHSH and CDR2 is LQKENI. This chain's CDR3 is CASSPQGNTEAFF. CDR3 bases read: TGTGCCAGCTCACCACAGGGGAACACTGAA.

Concerning this clone: The read is 3 residues too short to cover the CDR3 end, so that end is filled in from the germline J gene. This sequence joins TRBV5-1 and TRBJ2-1; 8 bases are shared with TRBD2. Germline-derived CDR1 and CDR2 are SGHRS and YFSETQ. Trimming removed 2 bases from V and 3 bases from J; junction bases left unmatched: 13. This CDR3 has 18 amino acids. The CDR3 reads CASSFPSEGLGDYNEQFF. CDR3 DNA (partial): TGCGCCAGCAGCTTCCCCTCCGAGGGACTAGGAGACTACAATGAG. The full variable domain, in which reference TRBV5-1 and TRBJ2-1 provide the parts outside the CDR3, is KAGVTQTPRYLIKTRGQQVTLSCSPISGHRSVSWYQQTPGQGLQFLFEYFSETQRNKGNFPGRFSGRQFSNSRSEMNVSTLELGDSALYLCASSFPSEGLGDYNEQFFGPGTRLTVL.